These T cell receptor beta chains were read from a single sample in a study of control samples from healthy donors and cancer patients. The protocol was immunoSEQ multiplex PCR, while the TCRdb copy is restricted to in-frame clones and leaves out a portion. The sample yields roughly 400,000 clones, 90% seen once. The material sequenced was PBMCs. Receptors originate from a man aged 35 to 55 with head and neck cancer. CDR3s include the opening cysteine and the closing phenylalanine or tryptophan. D genes are given only for firm matches. Clone size appears in some rows only: once, few, many, or a class for an expanded clone.

clone_size,j_call,v_call,d_call,cdr3_nt,cdr3_aa
NA,TRBJ2-3,TRBV5-1,NA,TGCGCCAGCAGCTTCCCGACGACCCCAGATACGCAGTATTTT,CASSFPTTPDTQYF
NA,TRBJ2-7,TRBV28,NA,TGTGCCAGCAGCACCGGGATCCTCTACGAGCAGTACTTC,CASSTGILYEQYF
NA,TRBJ2-7,TRBV27,NA,TGTGCCAGCAGTTTTACTAGTGGGGAGCAGTACTTC,CASSFTSGEQYF
NA,TRBJ2-7,TRBV11-2,NA,TGTGCCAGCAGCTTAGATTGGGGGAAAAGGTACGAGCAGTACTTC,CASSLDWGKRYEQYF
NA,TRBJ2-1,TRBV7-2,NA,TGTGCCAGCAGCTTAGAACGGGCAACCCCTGGGGAGCAGTTCTTC,CASSLERATPGEQFF
once,TRBJ1-2,TRBV20-1,NA,TGCAGTGCCCCCCCGCCCTACACCTTC,CSAPPPYTF
once,TRBJ2-7,TRBV27,TRBD2,TGTGCCAGCTCCCAACGGACTAGCGGGGGCTACGAGCAGTACTTC,CASSQRTSGGYEQYF
NA,TRBJ2-5,TRBV30,TRBD2,TGTGCCTCAACCGGGGGGGGTTGGAAAGAGACCCAGTACTTC,CASTGGGWKETQYF
NA,TRBJ2-7,TRBV4-1,TRBD1,TGCGCCAGCAGCCCCGGCCGCCTAGGGGGCTTCGAGCAGTACTTC,CASSPGRLGGFEQYF
NA,TRBJ2-7,TRBV9,NA,TGTGCCAGCAGCGTGGGGCTGGTGCCTATTAACGACGAGCAGTACTTC,CASSVGLVPINDEQYF
NA,TRBJ2-5,TRBV5-4,NA,TGTGCCAGCAGCGGACCAAGAGAGACCCAGTACTTC,CASSGPRETQYF
NA,TRBJ1-1,TRBV7-2,NA,TGTGCCAGCAGCTTAGAGAGGGCCGGGGAAGCTTTCTTT,CASSLERAGEAFF
NA,TRBJ1-4,TRBV6-1,NA,TGTGCCAGCAGTGAAGACGGCAGCCTTAATGAAAAACTGTTTTTT,CASSEDGSLNEKLFF
NA,TRBJ2-6,TRBV4-3,TRBD1,TGCGCCAGCAGCCGAGACAGGGAAGACGTCCTGACTTTC,CASSRDREDVLTF
NA,TRBJ2-7,TRBV28,NA,TGTGCCAGCAGTCCCCCCCAGGGTGCCATAGCCGAGCAGTACTTC,CASSPPQGAIAEQYF
NA,TRBJ2-7,TRBV27,NA,TGTGCCAGCGGTACCTACGAGCAGTACTTC,CASGTYEQYF
NA,TRBJ2-7,TRBV7-8,TRBD1,TGTGCCAGCAGCTTAAGTGTAGGCAGGGGGCGGGGTGAGCAGTACTTC,CASSLSVGRGRGEQYF
NA,TRBJ1-4,TRBV4-3,NA,TGCGCCAGCAGCCAATCGGCAACTAATGAAAAACTGTTTTTT,CASSQSATNEKLFF